Below are 14 T cell receptor beta chains sequenced from a single sample in a study of control samples from healthy donors and cancer patients. Some clones are missing from TCRdb's copy, which holds only in-frame ones; the method was immunoSEQ multiplex PCR. The top ten clones hold about an eighth of a sample with fewer than 300,000 clones, almost 85% of them seen once. Source material: PBMCs. Receptors originate from an older woman with lung cancer.

The table lists this clone with a count of one. CDR3 in amino acids: CSASAGYGLDWNEKLFF. The DNA for the CDR3 is TGCAGTGCTAGTGCAGGGTACGGGCTGGACTGGAATGAAAAACTGTTTTTT. The V gene is TRBV20-1, the J gene TRBJ1-4; D might be TRBD1 (5 bases). Trimming cost V 3 bases and J 5 bases, with 22 bases left between them. Per the germline V gene, CDR1 is DFQATT and CDR2 is SNEGSKA (reference sequence). The CDR3 loop spans 17 amino acids.

V is TRBV5-4 and J is TRBJ2-7, with D possibly TRBD2 on 6 matching bases. The CDR3 has 14 amino acids. CDR1 and CDR2 (germline): SGHNT, YYREEE (reference sequence). Trimming took 0 bases from V and 0 from J, leaving 7 bases between them. The DNA for the CDR3 is TGTGCCAGCAGCTTGGAAGCGGGCTCCTACGAGCAGTACTTC. Amino acid sequence: CASSLEAGSYEQYF. The complete variable domain, with remaining parts taken from reference TRBV5-4 and TRBJ2-7, reads ETGVTQSPTHLIKTRGQQVTLRCSSQSGHNTVSWYQQALGQGPQFIFQYYREEENGRGNFPPRFSGLQFPNYSSELNVNALELDDSALYLCASSLEAGSYEQYFGPGTRLTVT.

This chain joins TRBV10-3 and TRBJ2-5, with 9 bases matching TRBD2. This CDR3 has 14 residues. Germline CDR1 reads ENHRY; CDR2 reads SYGVKD. The V gene end was trimmed by 8 bases and the J gene end by 5 bases; junction bases not matched to a gene: 9. CDR3 DNA: TGTGCCATCGGGGGCAGTAGCGGGGGCGAGACCCAGTACTTC. This translates into CAIGGSSGGETQYF.

The chain carries TRBV2 and TRBJ1-1; D remains ambiguous. Germline assignment: CDR1 SNHLY and CDR2 FYNNEI. V lost 3 bases and J lost 5, with 16 bases in between. The CDR3 runs to 15 residues. CDR3 residues: CASSERLGQRTEAFF. DNA for the CDR3: TGTGCCAGCAGTGAGAGGCTGGGCCAGAGGACTGAAGCTTTCTTT.

The rearrangement links TRBV10-3 to TRBJ1-2, with TRBD1 identical over 9 bases. This CDR3 is built from 15 residues. Germline V gene sequence: CDR1 ENHRY, CDR2 SYGVKD. V lost 4 bases and J lost 1; bases outside the gene matches: 4. The CDR3 coding sequence is TGTGCCATCAGTGCGGCGACAGGGGGTAACTATGGCTACACCTTC. As protein: CAISAATGGNYGYTF.

The CDR3 nucleotides read TGCGCCAGCAGCTTAGATGGACTAGCGGGAGTGGAGACCCAGTACTTC. It translates to CASSLDGLAGVETQYF. The chain employs TRBV5-1 and TRBJ2-5, with 13 positions matching TRBD2. Looked up from germline, CDR1 is SGHRS and CDR2 is YFSETQ. The CDR3 has 16 amino acids. The V and J ends lost 2 bases and 5 bases, in that order; junction bases with no gene match: 6.

This chain connects TRBV5-8 to TRBJ2-1; TRBD1 aligns across 12 bases. The junction had 10 bases not matched to a gene; V was cut back by 4 bases and J by 8 bases. The CDR3 has 16 residues. Germline CDR1 SGHTS, CDR2 YDEGEE. CDR3 bases: TGTGCCAGCAGCCGGGGGACAGGGGGCAGAAGCGATGAGCAGTTCTTC. Amino acids: CASSRGTGGRSDEQFF. Together with reference TRBV5-8 and TRBJ2-1, the CDR3 gives the full variable domain: EAGVTQSPTHLIKTRGQQATLRCSPISGHTSVYWYQQALGLGLQFLLWYDEGEERNRGNFPPRFSGRQFPNYSSELNVNALELEDSALYLCASSRGTGGRSDEQFFGPGTRLTVL.

The table lists this clone with a count of one. The chain links TRBV3-1 (or the pseudogene TRBV3-2) to TRBJ1-2, with D maybe TRBD1 (5 bases). The CDR3 is made up of 14 amino acids. Germline V CDR1 and CDR2: LGHDT, YNNKEL (reference sequence). V was cut by 4 bases and J by 7 bases, with 16 bases left in between. The CDR3 DNA follows: TGTGCCAGCAGCCCCCGGGACTACGCCGGTGGCTACACCTTC. Amino acid sequence: CASSPRDYAGGYTF.

This rearrangement joins TRBV5-1 to TRBJ1-4, with D possibly matching TRBD1 (5 bases). This CDR3 has 17 residues. Germline CDR1 is SGHRS and CDR2 is YFSETQ. The germline V and J ends were trimmed by 0 bases and 4 bases, with 16 bases remaining between them. DNA for the CDR3: TGCGCCAGCAGCTTGGGACAGAGCCCGGGACTTAATGAAAAACTGTTTTTT. This codes for CASSLGQSPGLNEKLFF.

The genes are TRBV4-1 and TRBJ2-7; D call uncertain. CDR3 length equals 15 residues. Deletions cut 0 bases from V and 2 bases from J, with 11 bases between. The V gene's germline CDR1 is MGHRA and CDR2 YSYEKL. In DNA, the CDR3 is TGCGCCAGCAGCCAAGACCCACACGCTACCTACGAGCAGTACTTC. The encoded protein is CASSQDPHATYEQYF.

As regards this clone: Additional DNA sequences in this sample encode the identical CDR3. The V call is TRBV3-1 (or the pseudogene TRBV3-2), the J call TRBJ1-3; D is possibly TRBD1 (5 bases). Germline CDR1 and CDR2: LGHDT and YNNKEL (reference sequence). Trimming took 1 base from V and 1 from J, leaving 8 bases between them. The CDR3 is 15 residues long. The chain's CDR3 is CASSQGTRSGNTIYF. The DNA of the CDR3 is TGTGCCAGCAGCCAAGGGACACGTTCTGGAAACACCATATATTTT.

The rearrangement links TRBV7-9 to TRBJ1-5, with D perhaps matching TRBD1 (6 bases). V was cut by 5 bases and J by 9 bases, with 17 bases left in between. This CDR3 region has 14 residues. Per germline, CDR1 SEHNR and CDR2 FQNEAQ (reference sequence). As DNA, the CDR3 is TGTGCCAGCAGCGAGGGGGGCGCTATTGGGCCCCAGCATTTT. Translated, it gives CASSEGGAIGPQHF.

The CDR3 is CASSEFRQETQYF. The CDR3 DNA reads as TGTGCCAGCAGTGAGTTCCGCCAAGAGACCCAGTACTTC. The chain has TRBV2 and TRBJ2-5; no clear D gene. The CDR3 runs to 13 residues. Trimming pared 3 bases from V and 1 base from J, leaving 6 bases between. The V gene's germline CDR1 is SNHLY and CDR2 FYNNEI.

The CDR3 DNA reads as TGTGCCAGCAGTTTGAGGCCCTTAAAGCAGTATTTT. Encoded protein: CASSLRPLKQYF. This sequence joins TRBV12-3 or TRBV12-4 and TRBJ2-3; no reliable D call. The CDR3 spans 12 residues. The V end lost 3 bases, the J end lost 11 bases, and 12 bases lay between the germline ends.